This T cell receptor beta chain was recorded in a study of siplizumab effects on memory and regulatory T cells. The table came from immunoSEQ multiplex PCR; TCRdb's copy has only in-frame clones and leaves some out. Among approximately 65,000 clones listed, 83% were seen once. Study-wide results and limits: Naive T cells seemed more diverse than memory cells and seemed major alloresponse contributors. Siplizumab significantly reduced alloreactive sequences traceable to unstimulated CD4+ memory cells. For mappable alloreactive CD4+ clones, the mean Treg-derived fraction was approximately 69% with siplizumab and roughly 25% in controls. A minor fraction of alloreactive clones, and no more, mapped to unstimulated subsets.

Trimming removed 5 bases from V and 9 bases from J, with 10 bases in between. Germline assignment: CDR1 MNHEY and CDR2 SVGAGI. The CDR3 runs to 11 residues. This clone was detected only a few times. Its antigen is not identified. The sequence derives from a human donor in good health. V usage is TRBV6-5 and J usage is TRBJ2-5, with D uncertain. Sequenced material: memory CD4+ T cells sorted from blood. CDR3 protein: CASSNIRAQYF. The CDR3 region has the DNA TGTGCCAGCAGTAACATAAGGGCCCAGTACTTC.